The clone carrying this T cell receptor (beta chain) was counted between two and nine times. The antigen is not known. This sample is drawn from a study of T cell responses to AZD1222 COVID-19 vaccine. The overall study: Timing groups of about 4 and about 12 weeks for second doses were pooled. Study results and limitations: An increase in Spike-specific TCR breadth and depth was observed after two AZD1222 doses. Baseline antibody screening turned up just six seropositive AZD1222 recipients.

The CDR3 is made up of 12 amino acids. CDR1 is SGHDT, CDR2 YYEEEE, per germline. V shed 7 bases and J shed 0 bases, with 7 bases lying between them. Sequencing was performed with immunoSEQ multiplex PCR; in TCRdb, only in-frame clones are kept and a portion is missing. The sample includes some 150,000 clones, more than 75% of them seen just once. This TCR was sampled from an adult in good health. Sequencing used peripheral blood, obtained on day 0 of AZD1222 vaccination. The chain couples TRBV5-6 to TRBJ1-1; D is uncertain. In DNA, the CDR3 is TGTGCCAGCGGTTTGGTGAACACTGAAGCTTTCTTT. Residues: CASGLVNTEAFF.